The 26 T cell receptor beta chains below all came from one sample that was sequenced in a study of Graves' ophthalmopathy and Graves' hyperthyroidism. Amplifying from RNA transcripts, the study obtained TCR beta CDR3 regions. HTBI primers were used in a first-round RT-PCR, which preceded a second-round multiplex PCR. Each CDR3 protein is one row after TCRdb ran MiXCR on the multiplex PCR reads. The data show just over 600,000 distinct CDR3 sequences, roughly 20% seen once. The sample comprised peripheral blood. The receptors shown here come from a woman under 30 with stable Graves' hyperthyroidism. Some clones in this sample may be carry-over from other donors' samples.

This clonotype was picked up many times. The J gene is TRBJ1-1, the V gene TRBV30, with D perhaps TRBD1 (6 bases). V lost 1 base and J 6 bases, leaving 18 bases between the germline ends. Per the germline V gene, CDR1 is GTSNPN and CDR2 is SVGIG (reference sequence). The CDR3 is made up of 15 amino acids. The CDR3 bases are TGTGCCTGGAGTGAGGAGGTAACAGGGTGGTCTGAAGCTTTCTTT. Translation: CAWSEEVTGWSEAFF. Full variable domain (rest looked up from reference TRBV30 and TRBJ1-1): SQTIHQWPATLVQPVGSPLSLECTVEGTSNPNLYWYRQAAGRGLQLLFYSVGIGQISSEVPQNLSASRPQDRQFILSSKKLLLSDSGFYLCAWSEEVTGWSEAFFGQGTRLTVV.

This chain links TRBV6-1 with TRBJ1-3; D gene uncertain. From germline, CDR1 is MNHNS and CDR2 SASEGT. The CDR3 totals 14 residues. Trimming cost V 4 bases and J 3 bases, with 10 bases left between them. The CDR3 DNA reads as TGTGCCAGCAGTGTGGGGAGTGGTGGAAACACCATATATTTT. It is translated as CASSVGSGGNTIYF.

The rearrangement links TRBV12-5 to TRBJ1-2; a weak D match, TRBD1 (5 bases). The CDR3 length is 13 residues. V lost 8 bases and J lost 8, with 18 bases in between. Germline V gene data show CDR1 as LGHNT and CDR2 as FRNRAP. DNA of the CDR3: TGTGCTAGTCGCCCCCCAGGGCGGGGAGGCTACACCTTC. Protein sequence: CASRPPGRGGYTF.

In its sample, this clonotype was seen many times. The chain couples TRBV6-5 to TRBJ2-7, with a tentative D call TRBD2 (6 bases). In germline, CDR1 is MNHEY, CDR2 SVGAGI. V was pared by 2 bases and J by 2 bases, with 16 bases between. The CDR3 length is 16 residues. CDR3 sequence reads: CASSYGRNGAAYEQYF. CDR3 bases: TGTGCCAGCAGTTACGGGAGGAACGGGGCCGCCTACGAGCAGTACTTC.

This clonotype has a count of ten or more. The V gene is TRBV6-1, the J gene TRBJ1-2; D gene unclear. The CDR3 sequence is 15 residues long. Trimming pared 6 bases from V and 1 base from J, leaving 15 bases between. Looked up from germline, CDR1 is MNHNS and CDR2 is SASEGT. The CDR3 nucleotides read TGTGCCAGCAGCCCAGTCCGGGATTTTAACTATGGCTACACCTTC. Amino acid sequence: CASSPVRDFNYGYTF.

The chain has TRBV29-1 and TRBJ2-7; maybe TRBD1 (6 bases). The germline gives CDR1 SQVTM, CDR2 ANQGSEA. The CDR3 runs 12 residues. Trimming removed 3 bases from V and 3 bases from J, with 9 bases in between. The CDR3 DNA is TGCAGCGTTGAGGACAGCTACTACGAGCAGTACTTC. Residues: CSVEDSYYEQYF.

Many counts were recorded for this clonotype. The chain employs TRBV20-1 and TRBJ2-7; TRBD1 agrees at 9 bases. CDR1 DFQATT and CDR2 SNEGSKA come from the germline V gene (reference sequence). This CDR3 region has 15 residues. The V segment lost 0 bases and the J segment 1 base; nucleotides outside the gene matches: 4. CDR3 sequence: CSARDSGQGSYEQYF. In DNA, the CDR3 is TGCAGTGCTAGAGATTCAGGACAGGGGTCCTACGAGCAGTACTTC.

The CDR3 sequence: CASSRGIFQETQYF. The CDR3 coding sequence is TGTGCCAGCAGTCGAGGGATCTTCCAAGAGACCCAGTACTTC. This rearrangement joins TRBV11-1 to TRBJ2-5, with D possibly TRBD2 on 5 matching bases. Germline V lookup: CDR1 SGHAT, CDR2 FQDESV (reference sequence). The CDR3 is 14 amino acids. The V and J ends lost 6 bases and 1 base respectively, with 12 bases between them.

This clonotype was observed at least ten times. This chain links TRBV6-1 with TRBJ2-5, with D possibly matching TRBD2 (5 bases). V was trimmed by 2 bases and J by 2 bases, leaving 12 bases between them. Germline V gene data show CDR1 as MNHNS and CDR2 as SASEGT. The CDR3 spans 15 residues. The CDR3 sequence is CASSEFSAVQETQYF. In DNA form, the CDR3 reads TGTGCCAGCAGTGAATTTAGCGCCGTGCAAGAGACCCAGTACTTC.

In its sample, this clonotype was seen many times. The chain is built from TRBV12-3 or TRBV12-4 and TRBJ2-7; 7 nucleotides agree with TRBD2. CDR3 length equals 14 residues. After removal of 5 bases from V and 3 bases from J, the junction contained 7 bases not matched to a gene. The CDR3 nucleotides read TGTGCCAGCAGTCCCCAAGGCGGGAGCTACGAGCAGTACTTC. Protein product: CASSPQGGSYEQYF.

This clonotype was found many times. The V call is TRBV6-1, the J call TRBJ2-7; D remains unclear. The V and J ends lost 4 bases and 2 bases respectively, with 0 bases between them. The CDR3 has 10 residues. Germline V gene sequence: CDR1 MNHNS, CDR2 SASEGT. CDR3 loop: CASSAYEQYF. The DNA for the CDR3 is TGTGCCAGCAGTGCCTACGAGCAGTACTTC.

This clonotype was seen repeatedly, ten times or more. The chain couples TRBV29-1 to TRBJ1-2; tentative D call: TRBD1 (6 bases). Germline V gene lookup returns CDR1 SQVTM and CDR2 ANQGSEA. The CDR3 contains 12 residues. The germline V and J ends were trimmed by 4 bases and 4 bases, with 10 bases remaining between them. Written as DNA, the CDR3 is TGCAGCGTTGTAACAGGGACCTATGGCTACACCTTC. This translates into CSVVTGTYGYTF. Together with reference TRBV29-1 and TRBJ1-2, the CDR3 gives the full variable domain: SAVISQKPSRDICQRGTSLTIQCQVDSQVTMMFWYRQQPGQSLTLIATANQGSEATYESGFVIDKFPISRPNLTFSTLTVSNMSPEDSSIYLCSVVTGTYGYTFGSGTRLTVV.

A few counts support this clonotype. The chain employs TRBV13 and TRBJ2-7; a possible D gene is TRBD2 (5 bases). The germline V and J ends were trimmed by 0 bases and 2 bases, with 8 bases remaining between them. The CDR3 runs to 14 residues. CDR1 is PRHDT, CDR2 FYEKMQ, per germline (reference sequence). The CDR3 DNA reads TGTGCCAGCAGCTTAGGGGAGGTGACCTACGAGCAGTACTTC. It encodes CASSLGEVTYEQYF. The variable domain in full, completed from reference TRBV13 and TRBJ2-7, reads AAGVIQSPRHLIKEKRETATLKCYPIPRHDTVYWYQQGPGQDPQFLISFYEKMQSDKGSIPDRFSAQQFSDYHSELNMSSLELGDSALYFCASSLGEVTYEQYFGPGTRLTVT.

This clonotype was seen ten or more times. The rearrangement links TRBV29-1 to TRBJ1-2, with 8 nucleotides matching TRBD1. CDR3 size: 14 residues. V lost 1 base and J lost 8; bases outside the gene matches: 9. Germline V gene lookup returns CDR1 SQVTM and CDR2 ANQGSEA. CDR3 loop: CSVEGTGLFYGYTF. CDR3 sequence (DNA): TGCAGCGTTGAAGGGACAGGGCTGTTCTACGGCTACACCTTC.

The sample holds many counts of this clonotype. A much larger clone lies one base from this, so it may be a read error. The rearrangement joins TRBV2 to TRBJ2-7, with a possible D match to TRBD1 (5 bases). CDR1 is SNHLY, CDR2 FYNNEI, per germline. V was clipped by 2 bases and J by 1 base, with 6 bases between them. The CDR3 is made up of 13 amino acids. DNA for the CDR3: TGTGCCAGCAGTGAACAGGGTTCCTACGAGCAGTACTTC. Its translation is CASSEQGSYEQYF.

This clonotype occurred a few times. The rearrangement joins TRBV30 to TRBJ2-2, with D perhaps matching TRBD2 (6 bases). V lost 3 bases and J 2 bases, leaving 13 bases between the germline ends. Looked up from germline, CDR1 is GTSNPN and CDR2 is SVGIG (reference sequence). This CDR3 has 15 residues. The CDR3 DNA reads TGTGCCTGGAGACCATGGGACTTCAACACCGGGGAGCTGTTTTTT. Encoded protein: CAWRPWDFNTGELFF.

This clonotype was counted ten times or more. The rearrangement links TRBV10-3 to TRBJ2-7; TRBD1 is a possible D gene (6 bases). The CDR3 totals 16 residues. Trimming cost V 0 bases and J 3 bases, with 15 bases left between them. Germline V gene sequence: CDR1 ENHRY, CDR2 SYGVKD. CDR3 coding DNA: TGTGCCATCAGTGAGTCAGTTGCAGGGGAGTTCTACGAGCAGTACTTC. Its protein is CAISESVAGEFYEQYF.

J is TRBJ2-4 and V is TRBV27, with D possibly called TRBD1 or TRBD2 (6 bases each). V was trimmed by 11 bases and J by 0 bases, leaving 20 bases between them. Germline CDR1 is MNHEY and CDR2 is SMNVEV (reference sequence). The CDR3 runs 16 residues. The CDR3 here is CAFRGGLQLAKNIQYF. The CDR3, as DNA: TGTGCCTTCCGTGGGGGGCTCCAACTAGCCAAAAACATTCAGTACTTC.

Ten or more counts support this clonotype. The genes are TRBV6-5 and TRBJ2-7, with 10 bases that match TRBD1. The germline V gene has CDR1 MNHEY and CDR2 SVGAGI. The CDR3 covers 14 residues. The V segment lost 6 bases and the J segment 7 bases; nucleotides outside the gene matches: 9. In nucleotides, the CDR3 is TGTGCCAGCAGGTACCGGGACAGGGGTGATGAGCAGTACTTC. Protein: CASRYRDRGDEQYF.

At least ten counts were recorded for this clonotype. The rearrangement uses TRBV19 and TRBJ1-5, with TRBD1 matching 9 bases. V gave up 7 bases and J gave up 6 bases; unmatched junction bases: 10. Germline-derived CDR1 and CDR2 are LNHDA and SQIVND (reference sequence). This CDR3 is 15 amino acids long. This CDR3 reads CASTFPGTGRQPQHF. The CDR3 region has the DNA TGTGCCAGTACCTTCCCCGGGACAGGGCGTCAGCCCCAGCATTTT.

This clonotype turned up a few times. CDR3 in DNA: TGTGCCTGGAGTAGGGATGTCGATGAGCAGTTCTTC. Its translation: CAWSRDVDEQFF. The rearrangement joins TRBV30 to TRBJ2-1; D uncertain. Trimming shortened V by 2 bases and J by 8 bases, and 10 bases separated the two germline ends. The CDR3 has 12 amino acids. CDR1 and CDR2 from the germline V gene are GTSNPN and SVGIG (reference sequence).

This clonotype was observed many times. V is TRBV24-1 and J is TRBJ2-7, with 7 bases identical to TRBD1. Germline V gives CDR1 KGHDR, CDR2 SFDVKD. Trimming took 5 bases from V and 5 from J; bases not matched to a gene: 8. This CDR3 region has 14 residues. CDR3 in amino acids: CATSGTDRPHEQYF. CDR3 in DNA: TGTGCCACCAGTGGGACGGACAGGCCCCACGAGCAGTACTTC.

This chain links TRBV2 with TRBJ2-5; no clear D. With 2 bases removed from V and 7 bases from J, the gap between germline ends came to 2 bases. Per the germline V gene, CDR1 is SNHLY and CDR2 is FYNNEI. CDR3 length: 10 amino acids. As DNA, the CDR3 is TGTGCCAGCAGTGAATGGACCCAGTACTTC. Its translation: CASSEWTQYF.

This chain connects TRBV27 to TRBJ2-2; TRBD2 agrees at 14 bases. The V segment lost 6 bases and the J segment 6 bases; nucleotides outside the gene matches: 9. The CDR3 runs 17 residues. Per the germline V gene, CDR1 is MNHEY and CDR2 is SMNVEV (reference sequence). The CDR3 loop reads CASRRLAGGPFAGELFF. The CDR3 DNA is TGTGCCAGCAGGCGACTAGCGGGGGGGCCTTTTGCCGGGGAGCTGTTTTTT.

The chain combines TRBV9 with TRBJ1-2; D might be TRBD1 (5 bases). This CDR3 is 15 amino acids long. Germline V gene sequence: CDR1 SGDLS, CDR2 YYNGEE. Trimming cost V 4 bases and J 8 bases, with 21 bases left between them. The CDR3 is CASSRRPGTGRGYTF. The CDR3 DNA reads TGTGCCAGCAGCCGAAGACCCGGGACGGGAAGAGGCTACACCTTC. Combining the CDR3 with reference TRBV9 and TRBJ1-2 gives the whole variable domain DSGVTQTPKHLITATGQRVTLRCSPRSGDLSVYWYQQSLDQGLQFLIQYYNGEERAKGNILERFSAQQFPDLHSELNLSSLELGDSALYFCASSRRPGTGRGYTFGSGTRLTVV.

This clonotype was seen at least ten times. The chain employs TRBV5-1 and TRBJ1-6; D is perhaps TRBD1 (6 bases). V lost 1 base and J lost 10, with 21 bases in between. Germline V CDR1 and CDR2: SGHRS, YFSETQ. CDR3 size: 17 residues. CDR3 nucleotides: TGCGCCAGCAGCTTGCGAGGCGTCAGGGGATTCGGATCACCCCTCCACTTT. Translating gives CASSLRGVRGFGSPLHF.